This passage covers 5 T cell receptor beta chains from one sample sequenced in a study of PD-1 blockade in classical Hodgkin lymphoma. Using immunoSEQ multiplex PCR, the repertoire was profiled, and TCRdb retains in-frame clones only, with some absent. The sample carries 7,500 to 8,000 clones, roughly 90% recorded once. Exposure to brentuximab vedotin varied, and each patient had relapsed following autologous stem cell transplantation. Isolation of CD4+ T cells from thawed PBMCs was performed by magnetic negative selection. The sequencing here drew on CD4+ T cells from blood, taken at baseline. The receptors here all came from a human donor with classical Hodgkin lymphoma.

The chain is built from TRBV4-2 and TRBJ2-2; D is uncertain. The DNA matches TRBJ1-3 better at its end, which makes the J call doubtful. The germline CDR1 and CDR2 sequences are LGHNA and YNFKEQ. The CDR3 is 19 residues long. DNA for the CDR3: TGTGCCAGCAGCCTAGCACCCACAGCGAGTCCCGCCCTGGGAAACACCATATATTTT. This gives the protein CASSLAPTASPALGNTIYF.

V gene TRBV27 combines with J gene TRBJ2-5, with TRBD2 identical over 9 bases. The J call may be incorrect, as the DNA end agrees better with TRBJ2-7. This CDR3 is 15 amino acids long. Germline CDR1 reads MNHEY; CDR2 reads SMNVEV (reference sequence). The CDR3 nucleotides read TGTGCCAGCAGTCCCTTAGCGGGAGAAACGGGCGAGCAGTACTTC. Protein: CASSPLAGETGEQYF.

This clone was observed once. The chain is built from TRBV18 and TRBJ2-1; D gene unclear. The germline V gene encodes CDR1 KGHSH and CDR2 LQKENI. The CDR3 consists of 11 residues. The ends were cut back, 4 bases at V and 9 bases at J, with 7 bases in the middle. The CDR3: CASSLRTEQFF. The CDR3 DNA follows: TGTGCCAGCTCACTGCGGACTGAGCAGTTCTTC.

The chain has TRBV5-5 and TRBJ2-7; 7 nucleotides agree with TRBD1. This CDR3 comprises 15 residues. V was pared by 4 bases and J by 3 bases, with 10 bases of the junction left unmatched. Germline values: CDR1 SGHKS, CDR2 YYEKEE (reference sequence). The CDR3 DNA follows: TGTGCCAGCAGCCCGTCCGGGACAGAGATCTACGAGCAGTACTTC. Amino acids: CASSPSGTEIYEQYF. Variable domain in full (rest from reference TRBV5-5 and TRBJ2-7): DAGVTQSPTHLIKTRGQQVTLRCSPISGHKSVSWYQQVLGQGPQFIFQYYEKEERGRGNFPDRFSARQFPNYSSELNVNALLLGDSALYLCASSPSGTEIYEQYFGPGTRLTVT.

The chain's CDR3 is CASSVDPGQGNYEQYF. As DNA, the CDR3 is TGTGCCAGCAGCGTAGACCCGGGACAGGGGAACTACGAGCAGTACTTC. The chain recombines TRBV9 with TRBJ2-7; 10 bases align to TRBD1. Trimming took 0 bases from V and 3 from J; bases not matched to a gene: 6. This CDR3 is 16 amino acids long. CDR1 SGDLS and CDR2 YYNGEE come from the germline V gene. The complete variable domain, with remaining parts taken from reference TRBV9 and TRBJ2-7, reads DSGVTQTPKHLITATGQRVTLRCSPRSGDLSVYWYQQSLDQGLQFLIQYYNGEERAKGNILERFSAQQFPDLHSELNLSSLELGDSALYFCASSVDPGQGNYEQYFGPGTRLTVT.